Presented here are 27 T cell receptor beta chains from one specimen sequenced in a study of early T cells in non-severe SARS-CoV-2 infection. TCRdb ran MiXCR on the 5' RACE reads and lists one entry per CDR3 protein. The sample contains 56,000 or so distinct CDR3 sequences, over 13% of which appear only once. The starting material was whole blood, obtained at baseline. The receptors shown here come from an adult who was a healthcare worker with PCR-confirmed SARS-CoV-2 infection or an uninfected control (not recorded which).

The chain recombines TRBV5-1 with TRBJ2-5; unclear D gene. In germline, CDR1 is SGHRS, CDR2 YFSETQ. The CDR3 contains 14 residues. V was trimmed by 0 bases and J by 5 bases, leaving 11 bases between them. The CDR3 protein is CASSLEGNGETQYF. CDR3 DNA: TGCGCCAGCAGCTTGGAAGGGAATGGGGAGACCCAGTACTTC.

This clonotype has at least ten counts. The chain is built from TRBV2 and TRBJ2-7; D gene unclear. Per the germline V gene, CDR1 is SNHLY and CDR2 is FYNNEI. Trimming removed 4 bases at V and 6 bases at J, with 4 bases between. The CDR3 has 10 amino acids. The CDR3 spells CASSAIEQYF. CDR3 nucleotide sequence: TGTGCCAGCAGTGCAATCGAGCAGTACTTC.

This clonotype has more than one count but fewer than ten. Here the CDR3 reads CASRMEGPSSSYEQYF. The CDR3 nucleotides are TGTGCCAGCAGGATGGAGGGTCCATCTAGCTCCTACGAGCAGTACTTC. This chain uses TRBV2 with TRBJ2-7, with D possibly matching TRBD2 (6 bases). This CDR3 is 16 amino acids long. Trimming shortened V by 6 bases and J by 0 bases, and 18 bases separated the two germline ends. The germline V gene encodes CDR1 SNHLY and CDR2 FYNNEI. Full variable domain (remainder filled in from reference TRBV2 and TRBJ2-7): EPEVTQTPSHQVTQMGQEVILRCVPISNHLYFYWYRQILGQKVEFLVSFYNNEISEKSEIFDDQFSVERPDGSNFTLKIRSTKLEDSAMYFCASRMEGPSSSYEQYFGPGTRLTVT.

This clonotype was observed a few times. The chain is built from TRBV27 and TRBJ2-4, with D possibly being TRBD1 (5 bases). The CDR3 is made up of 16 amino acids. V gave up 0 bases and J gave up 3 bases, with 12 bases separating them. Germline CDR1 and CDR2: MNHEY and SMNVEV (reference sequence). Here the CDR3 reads CASSLSLRDYKNIQYF. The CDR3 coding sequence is TGTGCCAGCAGTTTATCGCTCAGGGATTACAAAAACATTCAGTACTTC.

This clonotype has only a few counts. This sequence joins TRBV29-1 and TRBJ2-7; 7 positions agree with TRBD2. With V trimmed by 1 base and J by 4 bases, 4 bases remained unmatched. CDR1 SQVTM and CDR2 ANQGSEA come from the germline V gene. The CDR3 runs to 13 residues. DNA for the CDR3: TGCAGCGTTGAAGTGTTGGGAGGGTACGAGCAGTACTTC. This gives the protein CSVEVLGGYEQYF.

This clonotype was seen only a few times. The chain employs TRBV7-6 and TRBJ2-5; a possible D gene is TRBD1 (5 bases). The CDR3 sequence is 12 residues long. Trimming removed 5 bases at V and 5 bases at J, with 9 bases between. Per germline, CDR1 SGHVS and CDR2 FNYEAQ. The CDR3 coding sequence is TGTGCCAGCAGCCCGGACAAGGAGACCCAGTACTTC. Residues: CASSPDKETQYF.

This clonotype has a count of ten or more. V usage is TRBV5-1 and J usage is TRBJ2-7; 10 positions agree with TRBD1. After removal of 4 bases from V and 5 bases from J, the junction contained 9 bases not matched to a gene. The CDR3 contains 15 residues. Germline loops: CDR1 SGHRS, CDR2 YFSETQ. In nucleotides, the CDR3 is TGCGCCAGCAGCCGTCCCGGGACAGGGGCCGACGAGCAGTACTTC. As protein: CASSRPGTGADEQYF. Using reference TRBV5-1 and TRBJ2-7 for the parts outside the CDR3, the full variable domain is KAGVTQTPRYLIKTRGQQVTLSCSPISGHRSVSWYQQTPGQGLQFLFEYFSETQRNKGNFPGRFSGRQFSNSRSEMNVSTLELGDSALYLCASSRPGTGADEQYFGPGTRLTVT.

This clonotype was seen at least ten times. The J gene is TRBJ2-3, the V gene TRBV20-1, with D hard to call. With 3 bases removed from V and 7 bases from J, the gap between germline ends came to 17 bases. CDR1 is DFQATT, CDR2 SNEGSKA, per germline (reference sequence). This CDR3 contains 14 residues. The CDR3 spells CSASHLLSAYTQYF. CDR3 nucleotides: TGCAGTGCTAGCCACCTTCTAAGTGCCTATACGCAGTATTTT.

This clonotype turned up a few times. Written as DNA, the CDR3 is TGTGCCAGCAGCGTAGACGAAGGTACGCAGTATTTT. Translating gives CASSVDEGTQYF. The V and J genes are TRBV9 and TRBJ2-3; D remains unclear. CDR1 SGDLS and CDR2 YYNGEE come from the germline V gene. V lost 0 bases and J lost 8, with 7 bases in between. This CDR3 comprises 12 residues.

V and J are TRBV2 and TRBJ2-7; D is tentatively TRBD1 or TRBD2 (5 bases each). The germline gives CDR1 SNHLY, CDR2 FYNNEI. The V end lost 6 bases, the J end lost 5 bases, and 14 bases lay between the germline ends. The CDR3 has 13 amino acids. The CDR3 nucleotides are TGTGCCAGCAGCTATACGCGAGGGGACGAGCAGTACTTC. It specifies CASSYTRGDEQYF.

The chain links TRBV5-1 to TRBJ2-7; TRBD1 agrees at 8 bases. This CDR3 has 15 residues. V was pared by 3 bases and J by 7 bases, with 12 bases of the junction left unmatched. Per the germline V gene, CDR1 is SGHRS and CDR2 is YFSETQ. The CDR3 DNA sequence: TGCGCCAGCAGCTCGGCCGGGACAGGATCTCAGGAGCAGTACTTC. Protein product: CASSSAGTGSQEQYF.

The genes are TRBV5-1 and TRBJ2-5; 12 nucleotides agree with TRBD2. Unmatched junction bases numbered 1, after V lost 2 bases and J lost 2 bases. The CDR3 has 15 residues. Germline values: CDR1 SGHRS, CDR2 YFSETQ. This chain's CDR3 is CASSFGLAGQETQYF. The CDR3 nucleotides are TGCGCCAGCAGCTTTGGACTAGCGGGACAAGAGACCCAGTACTTC.

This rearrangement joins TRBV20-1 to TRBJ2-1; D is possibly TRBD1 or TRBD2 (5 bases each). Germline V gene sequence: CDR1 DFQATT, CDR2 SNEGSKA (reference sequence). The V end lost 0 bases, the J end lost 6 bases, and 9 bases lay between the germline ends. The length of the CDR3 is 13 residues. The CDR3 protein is CSARDGTVNEQFF. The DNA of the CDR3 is TGCAGTGCTAGAGACGGGACCGTCAATGAGCAGTTCTTC.

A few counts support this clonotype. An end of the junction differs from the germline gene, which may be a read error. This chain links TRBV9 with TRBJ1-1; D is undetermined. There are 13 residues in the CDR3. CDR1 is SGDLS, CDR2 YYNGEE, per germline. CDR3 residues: CASSVDPRAEAFF. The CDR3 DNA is TGTGCTAGCAGCGTGGACCCGAGGGCTGAAGCTTTCTTT.

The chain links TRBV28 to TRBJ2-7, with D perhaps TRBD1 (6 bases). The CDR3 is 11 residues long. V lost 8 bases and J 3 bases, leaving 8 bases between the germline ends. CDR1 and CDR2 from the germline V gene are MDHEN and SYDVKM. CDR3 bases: TGTGCCAGCGGGGGCTACTACGAGCAGTACTTC. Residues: CASGGYYEQYF. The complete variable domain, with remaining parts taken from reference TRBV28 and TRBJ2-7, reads DVKVTQSSRYLVKRTGEKVFLECVQDMDHENMFWYRQDPGLGLRLIYFSYDVKMKEKGDIPEGYSVSREKKERFSLILESASTNQTSMYLCASGGYYEQYFGPGTRLTVT.

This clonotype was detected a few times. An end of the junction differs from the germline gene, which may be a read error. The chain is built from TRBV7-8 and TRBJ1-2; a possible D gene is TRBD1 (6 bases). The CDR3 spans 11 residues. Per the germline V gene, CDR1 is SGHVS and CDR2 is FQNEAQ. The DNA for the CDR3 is TGTGCCAGCAGCTTAGGGACAGAGATATTCTTC. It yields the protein CASSLGTEIFF.

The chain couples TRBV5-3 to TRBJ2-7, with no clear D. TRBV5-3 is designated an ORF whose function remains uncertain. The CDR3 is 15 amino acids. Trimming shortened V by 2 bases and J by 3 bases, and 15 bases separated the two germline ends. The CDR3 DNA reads TGTGCCAGAAGCTTTGGGCAGGACGACTTCTACGAGCAGTACTTC. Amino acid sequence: CARSFGQDDFYEQYF.

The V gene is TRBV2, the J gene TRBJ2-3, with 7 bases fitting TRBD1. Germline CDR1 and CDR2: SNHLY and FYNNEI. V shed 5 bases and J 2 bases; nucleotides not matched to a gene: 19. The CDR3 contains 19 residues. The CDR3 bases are TGTGCCAGCAGTCCAAATACAGGGGTCCTACATGTTATCACAGATACGCAGTATTTT. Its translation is CASSPNTGVLHVITDTQYF. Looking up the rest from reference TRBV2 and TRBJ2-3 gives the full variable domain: EPEVTQTPSHQVTQMGQEVILRCVPISNHLYFYWYRQILGQKVEFLVSFYNNEISEKSEIFDDQFSVERPDGSNFTLKIRSTKLEDSAMYFCASSPNTGVLHVITDTQYFGPGTRLTVL.

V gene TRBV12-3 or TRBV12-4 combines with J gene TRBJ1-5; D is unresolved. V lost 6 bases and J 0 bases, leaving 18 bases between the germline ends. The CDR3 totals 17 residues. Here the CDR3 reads CASRPGPNEDSNQPQHF. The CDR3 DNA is TGTGCCAGCAGACCGGGCCCAAATGAGGATAGCAATCAGCCCCAGCATTTT.

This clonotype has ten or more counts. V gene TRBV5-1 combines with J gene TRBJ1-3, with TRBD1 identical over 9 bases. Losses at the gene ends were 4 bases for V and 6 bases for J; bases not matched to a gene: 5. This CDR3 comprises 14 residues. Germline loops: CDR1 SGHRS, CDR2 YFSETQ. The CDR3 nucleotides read TGCGCCAGCAGCGCGGGACAGGGAGAAAACACCATATATTTT. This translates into CASSAGQGENTIYF.

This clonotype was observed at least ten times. The CDR3 loop reads CASSSENANTGELFF. The CDR3 DNA reads as TGCGCCAGCAGCTCTGAGAACGCGAACACCGGGGAGCTGTTTTTT. The chain employs TRBV5-1 and TRBJ2-2, with D unclear. The germline CDR1 and CDR2 sequences are SGHRS and YFSETQ. CDR3 length equals 15 residues. Trimming pared 3 bases from V and 0 bases from J, leaving 9 bases between.

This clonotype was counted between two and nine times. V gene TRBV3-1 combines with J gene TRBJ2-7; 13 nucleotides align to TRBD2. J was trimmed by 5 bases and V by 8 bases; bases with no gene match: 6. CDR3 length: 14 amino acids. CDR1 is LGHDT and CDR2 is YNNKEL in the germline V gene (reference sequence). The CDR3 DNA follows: TGTGCCAGCCGACTAGCGGGGGGATTGGACGAGCAGTACTTC. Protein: CASRLAGGLDEQYF.

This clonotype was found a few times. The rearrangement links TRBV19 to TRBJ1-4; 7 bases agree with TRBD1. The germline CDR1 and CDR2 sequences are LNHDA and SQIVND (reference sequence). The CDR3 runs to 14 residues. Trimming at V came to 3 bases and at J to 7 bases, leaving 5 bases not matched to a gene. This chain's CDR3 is CASSIRRGLEKLFF. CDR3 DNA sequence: TGTGCCAGTAGTATTCGGAGGGGGCTTGAAAAACTGTTTTTT.

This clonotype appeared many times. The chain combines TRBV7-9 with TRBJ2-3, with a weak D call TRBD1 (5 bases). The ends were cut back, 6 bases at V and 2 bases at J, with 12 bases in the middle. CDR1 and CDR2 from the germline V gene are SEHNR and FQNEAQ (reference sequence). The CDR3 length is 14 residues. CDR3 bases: TGTGCCAGCAGTCTCGGACACCTCACAGATACGCAGTATTTT. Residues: CASSLGHLTDTQYF.

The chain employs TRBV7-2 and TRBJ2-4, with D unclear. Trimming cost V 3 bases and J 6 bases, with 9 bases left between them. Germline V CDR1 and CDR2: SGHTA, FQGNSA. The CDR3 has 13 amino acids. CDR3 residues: CASSFNSGNIQYF. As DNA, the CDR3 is TGTGCCAGCAGCTTCAACTCCGGAAACATTCAGTACTTC.

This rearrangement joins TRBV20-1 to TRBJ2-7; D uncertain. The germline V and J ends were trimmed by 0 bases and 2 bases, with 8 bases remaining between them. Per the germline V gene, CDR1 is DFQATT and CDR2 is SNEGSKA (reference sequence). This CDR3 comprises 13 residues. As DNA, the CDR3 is TGCAGTGCTAGAGATCCAGTAACCTACGAGCAGTACTTC. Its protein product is CSARDPVTYEQYF.

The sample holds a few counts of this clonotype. CDR3 protein: CASSLSGIQTYEQYF. Written as DNA, the CDR3 is TGTGCCAGCAGCTTGTCCGGGATCCAAACCTACGAGCAGTACTTC. The chain joins TRBV7-2 to TRBJ2-7; TRBD2 might be the D (5 bases). V shed 3 bases and J shed 2 bases, with 14 bases lying between them. The CDR3 spans 15 residues. Germline CDR1 SGHTA, CDR2 FQGNSA.